The T cell receptor (beta chain) under discussion was sequenced for a study of blood T cell dynamics during melanoma immunotherapy. Study in general: Patients with metastatic melanoma got pembrolizumab or nivolumab-ipilimumab as first-line care.

This CDR3 spans 14 amino acids. The V end was cut by 1 base, the J end by 3 bases, with 10 bases between. Germline V gene sequence: CDR1 SGHVS, CDR2 FNYEAQ. This sample's time point: pre-treatment baseline. Response was assessed by RECIST 1.1 at 12 weeks, except a couple of rapid progressors. Method: immunoSEQ multiplex PCR; TCRdb's copy keeps in-frame clones and lacks some. The sample includes about 10,000 clones, around 90% of them seen just once. The rearrangement links TRBV7-6 to TRBJ2-7, with D perhaps TRBD1 (5 bases). This TCR was recovered from a human donor with melanoma. Sequencing was performed on blood, taken from a patient treated with checkpoint blockade. CDR3 in DNA: TGTGCCAGCAGCTTAGACCAGGGAAGCTACGAGCAGTACTTC. Protein product: CASSLDQGSYEQYF.